This T cell receptor (beta chain) was observed in a study of PD-1 blockade in classical Hodgkin lymphoma. The table came from immunoSEQ multiplex PCR; TCRdb's copy has only in-frame clones and leaves some out. Seen here are roughly 68,000 clones, about 94% observed once, and the top ten hold roughly 2.5%. The time point: newly diagnosed, previously untreated cHL patient sample. Germline V CDR1 and CDR2: MDHEN, SYDVKM. V gave up 3 bases and J gave up 2 bases, with 10 bases separating them. This CDR3 has 14 residues. This sequence joins TRBV28 and TRBJ1-2; D not resolved. The source of this sequence is a human donor with classical Hodgkin lymphoma. Material: peripheral blood mononuclear cells (PBMCs). The CDR3 reads CASSLGTLNYGYTF. CDR3 DNA sequence: TGTGCCAGCAGTTTGGGCACTTTAAACTATGGCTACACCTTC.